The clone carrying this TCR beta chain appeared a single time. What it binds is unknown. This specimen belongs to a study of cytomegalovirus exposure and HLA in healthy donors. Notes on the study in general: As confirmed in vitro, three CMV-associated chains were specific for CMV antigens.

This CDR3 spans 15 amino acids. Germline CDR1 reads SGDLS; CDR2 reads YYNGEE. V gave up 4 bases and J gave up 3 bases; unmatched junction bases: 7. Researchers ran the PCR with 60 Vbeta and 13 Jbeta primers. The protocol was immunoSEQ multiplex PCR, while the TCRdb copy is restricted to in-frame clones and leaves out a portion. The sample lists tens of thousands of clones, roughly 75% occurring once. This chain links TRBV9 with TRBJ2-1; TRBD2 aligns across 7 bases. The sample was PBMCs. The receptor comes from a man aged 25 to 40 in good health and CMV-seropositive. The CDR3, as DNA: TGTGCCAGCAGCCTCGCCGGGACTAACTACAATGAGCAGTTCTTC. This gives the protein CASSLAGTNYNEQFF.